This T cell receptor beta chain was sequenced in a study of blood T cell repertoires in COVID-19. Study context: Researchers got acute and convalescent COVID-19 samples from the United States, Italy and Spain. Sources were T cells, B-cell-depleted T cells, or PBMCs; the material itself was cDNA or gDNA.

The CDR3 extends over 13 amino acids. CDR1 is SGHRS and CDR2 is YFSETQ in the germline V gene. Trimming took 7 bases from V and 5 from J, leaving 15 bases between them. TCRdb keeps only in-frame clones here, not all; method: immunoSEQ multiplex PCR. The sample has tens of thousands of clones, around 85% seen once; the top ten hold roughly 27%. The sequence derives from a man aged 70-80 years with acute or convalescent COVID-19. V and J are TRBV5-1 and TRBJ1-1; D not certain. The sample consisted of peripheral blood. CDR3 in amino acids: CASYEGLETEAFF. CDR3 DNA: TGCGCCAGCTACGAGGGCTTGGAAACTGAAGCTTTCTTT.